A single sample is the source of the 28 T cell receptor beta chains below, sequenced in a study of cytotoxic CD8 clonotypes in ibrutinib-treated CLL. Produced via immunoSEQ multiplex PCR; TCRdb's table is partial and in-frame only. The table lists approximately 280,000 clones, less than 85% of them singletons. The sample consisted of PBMCs, taken at disease progression, from a patient treated with ibrutinib. These receptors were taken from a human donor with chronic lymphocytic leukemia.

The rearrangement uses TRBV11-2 and TRBJ2-3, with D possibly TRBD2 on 6 matching bases. This CDR3 is built from 12 residues. Germline-derived CDR1 and CDR2 are SGHAT and FQNNGV. V lost 5 bases and J lost 14, with 17 bases in between. Here the CDR3 reads CASSTGTERLYF. The DNA of the CDR3 is TGTGCCAGCAGCACCGGGACTGAGAGGTTGTATTTT.

The chain combines TRBV19 with TRBJ2-3; weak D call: TRBD1 (5 bases). From germline, CDR1 is LNHDA and CDR2 SQIVND (reference sequence). The V end lost 3 bases, the J end lost 6 bases, and 19 bases lay between the germline ends. The CDR3 covers 16 residues. CDR3 DNA: TGTGCCAGTAGTATGAAGGGGCGGCCTGGCCCCGATACGCAGTATTTT. Its translation: CASSMKGRPGPDTQYF.

V gene TRBV15 combines with J gene TRBJ2-2; 8 nucleotides agree with TRBD1. After removal of 3 bases from V and 5 bases from J, the junction contained 8 bases not matched to a gene. This CDR3 region has 16 residues. CDR1 and CDR2 (germline): LNHNV, YYDKDF (reference sequence). CDR3 residues: CATSSVQGARTGELFF. CDR3 sequence (DNA): TGTGCCACCAGCAGTGTCCAGGGGGCACGGACCGGGGAGCTGTTTTTT.

The chain uses TRBV6-4 and TRBJ1-4; TRBD1 agrees at 7 bases. Germline CDR1 MRHNA, CDR2 SNTAGT. The CDR3 consists of 13 residues. V lost 6 bases to trimming and J lost 10 bases; unmatched junction nucleotides: 8. The CDR3, as DNA: TGTGCCAGCAGGGAAGGGGGCCGGGGAAAACTGTTTTTT. Amino acids: CASREGGRGKLFF.

In its sample, this clone was seen once. The J gene is TRBJ2-2, the V gene TRBV4-1; 8 nucleotides match TRBD2. This CDR3 region has 17 residues. Germline trimming cut 3 bases from V and 4 bases from J; bases unmatched to any gene: 10. CDR1 MGHRA and CDR2 YSYEKL come from the germline V gene. CDR3 loop: CASSHSAGAGSTGELFF. CDR3 DNA: TGCGCCAGCAGCCATTCAGCGGGGGCCGGGAGCACCGGGGAGCTGTTTTTT.

The chain has TRBV19 and TRBJ2-7; either TRBD1 or TRBD2 may fit D (5 bases each). The germline gives CDR1 LNHDA, CDR2 SQIVND (reference sequence). The CDR3 contains 13 residues. Trimming shortened V by 5 bases and J by 2 bases, and 10 bases separated the two germline ends. The CDR3 sequence is CASSYGTPYEQYF. CDR3 nucleotide sequence: TGTGCCAGTAGTTATGGGACCCCCTACGAGCAGTACTTC.

The V and J genes are TRBV2 and TRBJ2-7; tentatively, D is TRBD1 (5 bases). The CDR3 consists of 11 residues. Germline V lookup: CDR1 SNHLY, CDR2 FYNNEI. V was pared by 8 bases and J by 3 bases, with 8 bases between. CDR3: CASLTVYEQYF. The DNA for the CDR3 is TGTGCCAGCCTGACAGTCTACGAGCAGTACTTC.

The chain couples TRBV4-3 to TRBJ2-7; TRBD1 agrees at 10 bases. Trimming took 6 bases from V and 4 from J; bases not matched to a gene: 6. This CDR3 region has 14 residues. Germline V gene data show CDR1 as LGHNA and CDR2 as YSLEER. The CDR3 DNA follows: TGCGCCAGCAGACCCGGGACAGGGGCGTACGAGCAGTACTTC. Protein sequence: CASRPGTGAYEQYF.

V usage is TRBV6-5 and J usage is TRBJ1-2; TRBD1 matches at 7 bases. The junction had 8 bases not matched to a gene; V was cut back by 6 bases and J by 10 bases. The CDR3 has 12 residues. Germline assignment: CDR1 MNHEY and CDR2 SVGAGI. CDR3 loop: CASSQTGIVYTF. CDR3 bases: TGTGCCAGCAGCCAGACAGGGATTGTCTACACCTTC.

The chain couples TRBV10-1 to TRBJ1-1; D is unresolved. The CDR3 runs to 15 residues. The germline gives CDR1 WNHNN, CDR2 SYGVQD (reference sequence). V lost 5 bases to trimming and J lost 3 bases, with 16 bases between them. In nucleotides, the CDR3 is TGCGCCAGCAGTTCCCTCACTGGCGGGGACACTGAAGCTTTCTTT. It yields the protein CASSSLTGGDTEAFF.

This chain joins TRBV6-5 and TRBJ2-3; D is unclear. Per germline, CDR1 MNHEY and CDR2 SVGAGI. The length of the CDR3 is 15 residues. The V and J ends lost 0 bases and 4 bases respectively, with 11 bases between them. The CDR3 reads CASSYSLVWPDTQYF. CDR3 DNA sequence: TGTGCCAGCAGTTACTCGCTAGTGTGGCCAGATACGCAGTATTTT.

The rearrangement uses TRBV7-8 and TRBJ1-4, with 9 bases matching TRBD1. With V trimmed by 5 bases and J by 3 bases, 7 bases remained unmatched. The V gene's germline CDR1 is SGHVS and CDR2 FQNEAQ. The CDR3 extends over 16 amino acids. The CDR3 sequence: CASSRGTGLPNEKLFF. As DNA, the CDR3 is TGTGCCAGCAGCCGCGGGACAGGGCTGCCTAATGAAAAACTGTTTTTT.

This rearrangement joins TRBV7-2 to TRBJ1-4, with a weak D call TRBD1 (6 bases). The CDR3 runs to 16 residues. Germline-derived CDR1 and CDR2 are SGHTA and FQGNSA. The V gene lost 0 bases and the J gene lost 8 bases, with 16 bases spanning the gap. This chain's CDR3 is CASSLADGGLGEKLFF. The CDR3 coding sequence is TGTGCCAGCAGCTTAGCCGACGGGGGCCTAGGGGAAAAACTGTTTTTT.

The chain uses TRBV9 and TRBJ2-3, with 7 nucleotides matching TRBD2. This CDR3 is 14 amino acids long. After removal of 0 bases from V and 8 bases from J, the junction contained 6 bases not matched to a gene. The germline V gene has CDR1 SGDLS and CDR2 YYNGEE. The CDR3 DNA reads as TGTGCCAGCAGCGTAGCTGGGGACTACTCTACGCAGTATTTT. Amino acids: CASSVAGDYSTQYF.

This chain links TRBV6-5 with TRBJ1-3; D gene unclear. The CDR3 totals 13 residues. V lost 2 bases to trimming and J lost 4 bases, with 6 bases between them. Germline V CDR1 and CDR2: MNHEY, SVGAGI. CDR3 sequence reads: CASSYGAGNTIYF. The DNA for the CDR3 is TGTGCCAGCAGTTACGGTGCGGGAAACACCATATATTTT.

This clone has a single count. This rearrangement joins TRBV11-2 to TRBJ2-7; D is ambiguous. Germline V gene data show CDR1 as SGHAT and CDR2 as FQNNGV. The CDR3 has 11 residues. The ends were cut back, 3 bases at V and 7 bases at J, with 7 bases in the middle. The CDR3 sequence is CASSLIGEQYF. The CDR3, as DNA: TGTGCCAGCAGCTTGATCGGGGAGCAGTACTTC.

This chain uses TRBV15 with TRBJ2-7; D remains unclear. V lost 1 base to trimming and J lost 3 bases, with 7 bases between them. Germline CDR1 reads LNHNV; CDR2 reads YYDKDF (reference sequence). CDR3 size: 13 residues. CDR3 region: CATSRGSGYEQYF. The CDR3 nucleotides read TGTGCCACCAGCAGAGGCAGTGGCTACGAGCAGTACTTC. Drawing the rest from reference TRBV15 and TRBJ2-7, the complete variable domain is DAMVIQNPRYQVTQFGKPVTLSCSQTLNHNVMYWYQQKSSQAPKLLFHYYDKDFNNEADTPDNFQSRRPNTSFCFLDIRSPGLGDTAMYLCATSRGSGYEQYFGPGTRLTVT.

The chain combines TRBV7-9 with TRBJ2-7; TRBD2 matches at 11 bases. The CDR3 spans 14 residues. J lost 7 bases, V lost 3 bases, and 5 bases had no gene match. Germline assignment: CDR1 SEHNR and CDR2 FQNEAQ (reference sequence). CDR3 amino acids: CASSLGLAVWEQYF. Written as DNA, the CDR3 is TGTGCCAGCAGCTTGGGACTAGCGGTCTGGGAGCAGTACTTC.

This clone was seen more than once but under ten times. CDR3 sequence (DNA): TGTGCCAGCAGTTTAGGTGACCCAAGGGCTTTCTTT. Its protein product is CASSLGDPRAFF. J is TRBJ1-1 and V is TRBV28; D is unresolved. Looked up from germline, CDR1 is MDHEN and CDR2 is SYDVKM. The V end was cut by 2 bases, the J end by 11 bases, with 12 bases between. CDR3 length: 12 amino acids.

The J gene is TRBJ2-2, the V gene TRBV10-2; tentative D call: TRBD2 (5 bases). Germline CDR1 is WSHSY and CDR2 is SAAADI. This CDR3 has 17 residues. V lost 7 bases, J lost 0 bases, and 18 bases lay in between. CDR3 protein: CASMPSPWFANTGELFF. CDR3 in DNA: TGCGCCAGCATGCCTAGCCCATGGTTCGCGAACACCGGGGAGCTGTTTTTT.

This chain joins TRBV28 and TRBJ2-7; 7 bases match TRBD1. The V gene's germline CDR1 is MDHEN and CDR2 SYDVKM. The CDR3 consists of 15 residues. After removal of 7 bases from V and 3 bases from J, the junction contained 12 bases not matched to a gene. The CDR3 loop reads CASIGTGTALYEQYF. The DNA of the CDR3 is TGTGCCAGCATCGGGACCGGGACAGCTCTCTACGAGCAGTACTTC.

V gene TRBV10-3 combines with J gene TRBJ1-2; TRBD1 matches at 7 bases. V shed 6 bases and J 2 bases; nucleotides not matched to a gene: 9. The CDR3 consists of 15 residues. Per germline, CDR1 ENHRY and CDR2 SYGVKD. This CDR3 is CAISDMGQSNYGYTF. For the CDR3, the DNA is TGTGCCATCAGCGATATGGGACAGTCGAACTATGGCTACACCTTC.

This clone occurred a few times. The chain uses TRBV13 and TRBJ1-2; a possible D gene is TRBD1 (5 bases). Trimming removed 2 bases at V and 3 bases at J, with 10 bases between. CDR1 PRHDT and CDR2 FYEKMQ come from the germline V gene (reference sequence). The CDR3 loop spans 14 amino acids. The CDR3 DNA reads as TGTGCCAGCAGCTTATGGGGGATCGACTATGGCTACACCTTC. Translation: CASSLWGIDYGYTF. Supplemented by reference TRBV13 and TRBJ1-2, the full variable domain reads AAGVIQSPRHLIKEKRETATLKCYPIPRHDTVYWYQQGPGQDPQFLISFYEKMQSDKGSIPDRFSAQQFSDYHSELNMSSLELGDSALYFCASSLWGIDYGYTFGSGTRLTVV.

The CDR3 loop reads CASSQRQSWDNEKLFF. The CDR3 DNA sequence: TGTGCCAGCAGCCAGAGACAGTCGTGGGATAATGAAAAACTGTTTTTT. This chain uses TRBV7-8 with TRBJ1-4; D possibly corresponds to TRBD1 (5 bases). The V gene lost 5 bases and the J gene lost 4 bases, with 17 bases spanning the gap. CDR3 size: 16 residues. Germline CDR1 reads SGHVS; CDR2 reads FQNEAQ.

The chain links TRBV19 to TRBJ1-2, with a tentative D call TRBD1 (5 bases). V was clipped by 4 bases and J by 4 bases, with 19 bases between them. The CDR3 has 16 residues. Germline V CDR1 and CDR2: LNHDA, SQIVND (reference sequence). The CDR3 region has the DNA TGTGCCAGTAGTAGGTGGGACGCGACAGTCCGCTATGGCTACACCTTC. It translates to CASSRWDATVRYGYTF.

V gene TRBV29-1 combines with J gene TRBJ1-2; weak D call: TRBD1 (6 bases). V was shortened by 1 base and J by 6 bases, with 18 bases between the two germline ends. The germline V gene encodes CDR1 SQVTM and CDR2 ANQGSEA. The length of the CDR3 is 15 residues. The CDR3 bases are TGCAGCGTTGAAGTGGGACACCGGGCGGGTAATGGCTACACCTTC. This encodes CSVEVGHRAGNGYTF.

This sequence joins TRBV10-3 and TRBJ2-1; D ambiguous. The length of the CDR3 is 13 residues. Germline lookup yields CDR1 ENHRY and CDR2 SYGVKD. V dropped 7 bases and J dropped 3 bases, with 10 bases sitting between them. The CDR3 reads CAITERHYNEQFF. The DNA for the CDR3 is TGTGCCATCACCGAGCGCCACTACAATGAGCAGTTCTTC.

This clone was counted only a few times. This CDR3 reads CASSPGDSNQPQHF. Written as DNA, the CDR3 is TGTGCCAGCAGCCCCGGGGACAGCAATCAGCCCCAGCATTTT. The chain recombines TRBV4-2 with TRBJ1-5; D perhaps matches TRBD1 (5 bases). CDR3 length: 14 amino acids. V was pared by 4 bases and J by 1 base, with 8 bases between. In germline, CDR1 is LGHNA, CDR2 YNFKEQ.